This is a list of T cell receptor beta chains from one sample in a study of OX40 agonist ivuxolimab in advanced cancers. Clones were sequenced by immunoSEQ multiplex PCR, and TCRdb holds only the in-frame ones, with some missing. The table shows about 110,000 clones, with 75% to 95% occurring only once. This material consisted of CD4+ or CD8+ T cells sorted from blood, taken in a trial of the OX40 agonist ivuxolimab. The origin of the receptors is an adult with an advanced solid tumor such as melanoma, head and neck, liver or kidney cancer. Each CDR3 is given with its conserved first and last residue. D genes are given only for firm matches. Size tells how often a clone was seen (once, few, many) or the class of an expanded clone, and some rows leave it out.

v_gene: TRBV7-2
d_gene: .
abundance: .
j_gene: TRBJ2-5
CDR3aa: CASSLEWTQETQYF
CDR3nt: TGTGCCAGCAGCTTAGAGTGGACGCAAGAGACCCAGTACTTC

v_gene: TRBV20-1
d_gene: .
abundance: once
j_gene: TRBJ1-4
CDR3aa: CSARLGEKLFF
CDR3nt: TGCAGTGCTAGATTAGGTGAAAAACTGTTTTTT

v_gene: TRBV9
d_gene: .
abundance: .
j_gene: TRBJ1-5
CDR3aa: CASSVDGALNQPQHF
CDR3nt: TGTGCCAGCAGCGTAGATGGGGCCCTCAATCAGCCCCAGCATTTT

v_gene: TRBV6-6
d_gene: TRBD1
abundance: .
j_gene: TRBJ2-7
CDR3aa: CASSSGQAWGEQYF
CDR3nt: TGTGCCAGCAGTTCGGGACAGGCGTGGGGCGAGCAGTACTTC

v_gene: TRBV5-1
d_gene: .
abundance: .
j_gene: TRBJ1-5
CDR3aa: CASSLGSNQPQHF
CDR3nt: TGCGCCAGCAGCTTGGGATCAAATCAGCCCCAGCATTTT

v_gene: TRBV2
d_gene: .
abundance: .
j_gene: TRBJ2-7
CDR3aa: CASSWGGNLLTYEQYF
CDR3nt: TGTGCCAGCAGTTGGGGCGGGAACCTCTTGACCTACGAGCAGTACTTC

v_gene: TRBV30
d_gene: .
abundance: .
j_gene: TRBJ2-6
CDR3aa: CAWTAFRTSGANVLTF
CDR3nt: TGTGCCTGGACCGCCTTCAGGACCTCTGGGGCCAACGTCCTGACTTTC

v_gene: TRBV6-5
d_gene: .
abundance: .
j_gene: TRBJ1-5
CDR3aa: CASSGQKGNQPQHF
CDR3nt: TGTGCCAGCAGTGGACAGAAGGGAAATCAGCCCCAGCATTTT

v_gene: TRBV5-1
d_gene: .
abundance: once
j_gene: TRBJ2-2
CDR3aa: CASSLVGTGELFF
CDR3nt: TGCGCCAGCAGCTTGGTCGGCACCGGGGAGCTGTTTTTT

v_gene: TRBV29-1
d_gene: .
abundance: .
j_gene: TRBJ2-3
CDR3aa: CSVEIQGTDTQYF
CDR3nt: TGCAGCGTTGAAATCCAGGGCACAGATACGCAGTATTTT

v_gene: TRBV12-5
d_gene: TRBD2
abundance: .
j_gene: TRBJ2-7
CDR3aa: CASGLVLGGRAGEQYF
CDR3nt: TGTGCTAGTGGTTTGGTACTCGGTGGGAGGGCCGGTGAGCAGTACTTC

v_gene: TRBV7-2
d_gene: TRBD1
abundance: .
j_gene: TRBJ1-1
CDR3aa: CASSADRGRTEAFF
CDR3nt: TGTGCCAGCAGCGCGGACAGGGGGCGCACTGAAGCTTTCTTT

v_gene: TRBV4-1
d_gene: TRBD1
abundance: .
j_gene: TRBJ2-7
CDR3aa: CASSQTTNTGTGRGEQYF
CDR3nt: TGCGCCAGCAGCCAAACCACCAACACCGGGACAGGCAGGGGCGAGCAGTACTTC

v_gene: TRBV18
d_gene: TRBD1
abundance: .
j_gene: TRBJ1-4
CDR3aa: CASSPFGQGAGEKLFF
CDR3nt: TGTGCCAGCTCACCATTTGGACAGGGGGCAGGGGAAAAACTGTTTTTT

v_gene: TRBV12-1
d_gene: .
abundance: .
j_gene: TRBJ1-3
CDR3aa: CASTPGGRSGNTIYF
CDR3nt: TGTGCCAGCACACCGGGGGGACGGTCTGGAAACACCATATATTTT

v_gene: TRBV6-1
d_gene: .
abundance: .
j_gene: TRBJ1-1
CDR3aa: CASSATTGNTEAFF
CDR3nt: TGTGCCAGCAGTGCCACGACTGGGAACACTGAAGCTTTCTTT

v_gene: TRBV10-2
d_gene: .
abundance: .
j_gene: TRBJ2-7
CDR3aa: CASSESSYEQYF
CDR3nt: TGCGCCAGCAGTGAGTCATCCTACGAGCAGTACTTC